This is a list of T cell receptor beta chains from one sample in a study of blood T cell repertoires in COVID-19. Data came from immunoSEQ multiplex PCR; TCRdb stores just in-frame clones and leaves some out. The sample gives about 68,000 clones, around 89% of which show up once; 2.5% to 3% is in the top ten. The material sequenced was peripheral blood. These receptors came from a man in his fifties or sixties with acute or convalescent COVID-19. Each CDR3 is given with its conserved first and last residue. The order of the fields is V gene, clone size, J gene, D gene, CDR3 DNA, CDR3 protein. The D gene is left open where the match is weak. Size is omitted from some rows. Given values are once, few, many or a class for expanded clones.

V gene: TRBV3-1/TRBV3-2
clone size: NA
J gene: TRBJ2-4
D gene: NA
CDR3 DNA: TGTGCCAGCAGCCATCCGACGGGGGTGGTGAACATTCAGTACTTC
CDR3 protein: CASSHPTGVVNIQYF

V gene: TRBV27
clone size: NA
J gene: TRBJ2-1
D gene: TRBD1
CDR3 DNA: TGTGCCAGCCACCGACAGGGGCTTTACAATGAGCAGTTCTTC
CDR3 protein: CASHRQGLYNEQFF

V gene: TRBV2
clone size: NA
J gene: TRBJ2-6
D gene: NA
CDR3 DNA: TGTGCCAGCACTGTTCGTGGAGCTGGGGCCAACGTCCTGACTTTC
CDR3 protein: CASTVRGAGANVLTF

V gene: TRBV18
clone size: NA
J gene: TRBJ2-5
D gene: NA
CDR3 DNA: TGTGCCAGCTCACTTCCAGGGATTTGGGAAGAGACCCAGTACTTC
CDR3 protein: CASSLPGIWEETQYF

V gene: TRBV6-5
clone size: NA
J gene: TRBJ1-2
D gene: NA
CDR3 DNA: TGTGCCAGCAGTTACTCCGCCCAGGATTATGGCTACACCTTC
CDR3 protein: CASSYSAQDYGYTF

V gene: TRBV21-1
clone size: NA
J gene: TRBJ1-4
D gene: NA
CDR3 DNA: TGTGCCAGCAGCAAAACATTACCTGAAAAACTGTTTTTT
CDR3 protein: CASSKTLPEKLFF

V gene: TRBV7-9
clone size: NA
J gene: TRBJ2-7
D gene: TRBD1
CDR3 DNA: TGTGCCAGCAGCCGAGGGGACAGGCCCTACGAGCAGTACTTC
CDR3 protein: CASSRGDRPYEQYF

V gene: TRBV28
clone size: NA
J gene: TRBJ2-7
D gene: TRBD2
CDR3 DNA: TGTGCCAGCAGTTTATCCCGGACTAGCGGGAGGACCTCCTACGAGCAGTACTTC
CDR3 protein: CASSLSRTSGRTSYEQYF

V gene: TRBV7-2
clone size: NA
J gene: TRBJ1-6
D gene: NA
CDR3 DNA: TGTGCCAGCAGCAAATCAAGTAGCTCCTATAATTCACCCCTCCACTTT
CDR3 protein: CASSKSSSSYNSPLHF

V gene: TRBV10-3
clone size: NA
J gene: TRBJ1-1
D gene: NA
CDR3 DNA: TGTGCCATCAGTTCCCCCGTGGAGGTGGGCAGGAACACTGAAGCTTTCTTT
CDR3 protein: CAISSPVEVGRNTEAFF

V gene: TRBV3-1/TRBV3-2
clone size: NA
J gene: TRBJ1-1
D gene: NA
CDR3 DNA: TGTGCCAGCAGCCAAGGTGGCGGCGTAGGAGCTTTCTTT
CDR3 protein: CASSQGGGVGAFF

V gene: TRBV19
clone size: NA
J gene: TRBJ2-4
D gene: NA
CDR3 DNA: TGTGCCAGTAGCCTGATGTATGGGGGAGGAGCAGGAAACATTCAGTACTTC
CDR3 protein: CASSLMYGGGAGNIQYF

V gene: TRBV19
clone size: NA
J gene: TRBJ2-7
D gene: NA
CDR3 DNA: TGTGCCAGTAGCTTGACAAGGGGCTACGAGCAGTACTTC
CDR3 protein: CASSLTRGYEQYF

V gene: TRBV5-1
clone size: NA
J gene: TRBJ2-3
D gene: NA
CDR3 DNA: TGCGCCAGCAGCTTGGGGCGGGTTTCGGATACGCAGTATTTT
CDR3 protein: CASSLGRVSDTQYF

V gene: TRBV14
clone size: NA
J gene: TRBJ1-3
D gene: NA
CDR3 DNA: TGTGCCAGCAGCCAAGGGAGGTTGTCTGGAAACACCATATATTTT
CDR3 protein: CASSQGRLSGNTIYF

V gene: TRBV28
clone size: NA
J gene: TRBJ2-5
D gene: TRBD1
CDR3 DNA: TGTGCCAGCAGCCACATGACAGGGCAAGAGACCCAGTACTTC
CDR3 protein: CASSHMTGQETQYF

V gene: TRBV5-1
clone size: NA
J gene: TRBJ2-1
D gene: TRBD2
CDR3 DNA: TGCGCCAGCAGCCCCCGACTAGCGGAAACCTCCAATGAGCAGTTCTTC
CDR3 protein: CASSPRLAETSNEQFF

V gene: TRBV5-1
clone size: NA
J gene: TRBJ2-3
D gene: NA
CDR3 DNA: TGCGCCAGCAGCCTGCAGAACACAGATACGCAGTATTTT
CDR3 protein: CASSLQNTDTQYF

V gene: TRBV10-3
clone size: NA
J gene: TRBJ1-1
D gene: NA
CDR3 DNA: TGTGCCATCAGGTCGGGTCAGAGGAGCCCCGGCACTGAAGCTTTCTTT
CDR3 protein: CAIRSGQRSPGTEAFF

V gene: TRBV5-1
clone size: few
J gene: TRBJ1-2
D gene: TRBD1
CDR3 DNA: TGCGCCAGCAGCTTGGCCATGGACAGGGGTGGCTACACCTTC
CDR3 protein: CASSLAMDRGGYTF

V gene: TRBV19
clone size: NA
J gene: TRBJ2-1
D gene: TRBD2
CDR3 DNA: TGTGCCAGTAACCGGGAGGGTGATTACAATGAGCAGTTCTTC
CDR3 protein: CASNREGDYNEQFF

V gene: TRBV7-2
clone size: NA
J gene: TRBJ1-1
D gene: TRBD1
CDR3 DNA: TGTGCCAGCAGAATTCAGGGGGCCACTGAAGCTTTCTTT
CDR3 protein: CASRIQGATEAFF

V gene: TRBV15
clone size: once
J gene: TRBJ2-5
D gene: TRBD1
CDR3 DNA: TGTGCCACCAGCAGTCGGGACAGTGAGACCCAGTACTTC
CDR3 protein: CATSSRDSETQYF

V gene: TRBV19
clone size: NA
J gene: TRBJ2-1
D gene: TRBD2
CDR3 DNA: TGTGCCAGTAGTATAGGGGGCCTAGCGGGAGTACACAATGAGCAGTTCTTC
CDR3 protein: CASSIGGLAGVHNEQFF

V gene: TRBV29-1
clone size: NA
J gene: TRBJ1-2
D gene: NA
CDR3 DNA: TGCAGCGTTCTTGCTAACTATGGCTACACCTTC
CDR3 protein: CSVLANYGYTF

V gene: TRBV6-1
clone size: NA
J gene: TRBJ1-1
D gene: NA
CDR3 DNA: TGTGCCAGCAGTGATCCCCCTTCACAGGGTCGGAGTGCAGCTTTCTTT
CDR3 protein: CASSDPPSQGRSAAFF

V gene: TRBV19
clone size: NA
J gene: TRBJ1-6
D gene: NA
CDR3 DNA: TGTGCCAGTAGTGCGGCCGTCTATAATTCACCCCTCCACTTT
CDR3 protein: CASSAAVYNSPLHF

V gene: TRBV4-2
clone size: NA
J gene: TRBJ2-3
D gene: TRBD2
CDR3 DNA: TGTGCCAGCAGCACCCGAGCGGGGGGCACAGATACGCAGTATTTT
CDR3 protein: CASSTRAGGTDTQYF

V gene: TRBV2
clone size: NA
J gene: TRBJ2-4
D gene: NA
CDR3 DNA: TGTGCCAGCCAGACACAGGGCGTTGGAAACATTCAGTACTTC
CDR3 protein: CASQTQGVGNIQYF

V gene: TRBV18
clone size: NA
J gene: TRBJ1-5
D gene: TRBD1
CDR3 DNA: TGTGCCAGCTCACCACTCGCGGGGACAGACCATCAGCCCCAGCATTTT
CDR3 protein: CASSPLAGTDHQPQHF

V gene: TRBV18
clone size: once
J gene: TRBJ2-1
D gene: TRBD2
CDR3 DNA: TGTGCCAGCTCAGGGACTAGCGGGGGTGAGCAGTTCTTC
CDR3 protein: CASSGTSGGEQFF

V gene: TRBV12-3/TRBV12-4
clone size: NA
J gene: TRBJ1-1
D gene: NA
CDR3 DNA: TGTGCCAGCAGTTTCCCGGGGAACACTGAAGCTTTCTTT
CDR3 protein: CASSFPGNTEAFF

V gene: TRBV25-1
clone size: NA
J gene: TRBJ2-4
D gene: NA
CDR3 DNA: TGTGCCAGCAGCGAAGGCAGATTACAGTACTTC
CDR3 protein: CASSEGRLQYF

V gene: TRBV6-1
clone size: NA
J gene: TRBJ1-1
D gene: NA
CDR3 DNA: TGTGCCAGCAGTGAAGCGGCGGGGTCGGTGAACACTGAAGCTTTCTTT
CDR3 protein: CASSEAAGSVNTEAFF

V gene: TRBV14
clone size: NA
J gene: TRBJ2-1
D gene: TRBD2
CDR3 DNA: TGTGCCAGCAGTCACCCTACTAGCGGAGTACATTACAATGAGCAGTTCTTC
CDR3 protein: CASSHPTSGVHYNEQFF

V gene: TRBV27
clone size: NA
J gene: TRBJ1-5
D gene: TRBD1
CDR3 DNA: TGTGCCAGCAGTTCTCGACAGGGGACCCGATATAGCAATCAGCCCCAGCATTTT
CDR3 protein: CASSSRQGTRYSNQPQHF

V gene: TRBV6-2/TRBV6-3
clone size: NA
J gene: TRBJ2-2
D gene: TRBD1
CDR3 DNA: TGTGCCAGCAGTAACCGGGACAGGACCGGGGAGCTGTTTTTT
CDR3 protein: CASSNRDRTGELFF

V gene: TRBV28
clone size: NA
J gene: TRBJ2-3
D gene: TRBD1
CDR3 DNA: TGTGCCAGCAGTTTTTTAAGCCTAAAAAACAGGGGGAGCACAGATACGCAGTATTTT
CDR3 protein: CASSFLSLKNRGSTDTQYF

V gene: TRBV30
clone size: NA
J gene: TRBJ2-1
D gene: TRBD2
CDR3 DNA: TGTGCCTGGATCAGACTAGCGGGTTACAATGAGCAGTTCTTC
CDR3 protein: CAWIRLAGYNEQFF

V gene: TRBV18
clone size: once
J gene: TRBJ2-6
D gene: NA
CDR3 DNA: TGTGCCAGCTCACCATTCTCGAGCTCTGGGGCCAACGTCCTGACTTTC
CDR3 protein: CASSPFSSSGANVLTF

V gene: TRBV6-5
clone size: NA
J gene: TRBJ1-2
D gene: TRBD1
CDR3 DNA: TGTGCCAGCAGTACCCAGGGGGCTAGAGGCTACACCTTC
CDR3 protein: CASSTQGARGYTF

V gene: TRBV4-2
clone size: NA
J gene: TRBJ2-7
D gene: NA
CDR3 DNA: TGTGCCAGCAGCCAAGAGAGGGAGTTCTCCTACGAGCAGTACTTC
CDR3 protein: CASSQEREFSYEQYF

V gene: TRBV5-1
clone size: NA
J gene: TRBJ2-1
D gene: NA
CDR3 DNA: TGCGCCAGCAGCTTTGCGGATGAGCAGTTCTTC
CDR3 protein: CASSFADEQFF

V gene: TRBV5-1
clone size: NA
J gene: TRBJ2-3
D gene: TRBD2
CDR3 DNA: TGCGCCAGCAGCTTTAGCACTAGCGAGAGCACAGATACGCAGTATTTT
CDR3 protein: CASSFSTSESTDTQYF

V gene: TRBV6-2/TRBV6-3
clone size: NA
J gene: TRBJ1-5
D gene: TRBD1
CDR3 DNA: TGTGCCAGCAGTTACGACAGGGGGACGAGCAATCAGCCCCAGCATTTT
CDR3 protein: CASSYDRGTSNQPQHF